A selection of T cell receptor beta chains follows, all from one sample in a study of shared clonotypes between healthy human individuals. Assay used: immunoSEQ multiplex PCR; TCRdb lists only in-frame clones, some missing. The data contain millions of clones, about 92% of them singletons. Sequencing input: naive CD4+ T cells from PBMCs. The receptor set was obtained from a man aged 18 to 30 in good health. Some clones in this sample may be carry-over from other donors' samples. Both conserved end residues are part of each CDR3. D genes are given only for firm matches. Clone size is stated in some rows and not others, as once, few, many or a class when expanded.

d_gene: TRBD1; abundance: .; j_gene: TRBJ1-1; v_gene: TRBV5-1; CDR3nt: TGCGCCAGCAGCTTGGGGGGGACAGCCCAATTGAACACTGAAGCTTTCTTT; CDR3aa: CASSLGGTAQLNTEAFF
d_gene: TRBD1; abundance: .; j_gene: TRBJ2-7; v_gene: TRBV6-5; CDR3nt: TGTGCCAGCAGTTACTCGAACAGGGGTTCCTACGAGCAGTACTTC; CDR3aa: CASSYSNRGSYEQYF
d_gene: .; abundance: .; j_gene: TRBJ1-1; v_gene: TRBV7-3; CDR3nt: TGTGCCAGCAGCTTACAAGGGACATCAGCGAACACTGAAGCTTTCTTT; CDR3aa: CASSLQGTSANTEAFF
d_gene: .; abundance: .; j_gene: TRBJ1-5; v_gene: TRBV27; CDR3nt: TGTGCCAGCAAGGAGGGACGTTATAGCAATCAGCCCCAGCATTTT; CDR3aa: CASKEGRYSNQPQHF
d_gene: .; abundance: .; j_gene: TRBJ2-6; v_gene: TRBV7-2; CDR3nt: TGTGCCAGCAGCTTCAGGATAGGGGCTGGATCCTCTGGGGCCAACGTCCTGACTTTC; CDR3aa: CASSFRIGAGSSGANVLTF
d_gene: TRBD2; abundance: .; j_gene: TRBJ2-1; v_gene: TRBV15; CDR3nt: TGTGCCACCAGGAAAACCTATAGCGGGAGGGTTGATGAGCAGTTCTTC; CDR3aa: CATRKTYSGRVDEQFF
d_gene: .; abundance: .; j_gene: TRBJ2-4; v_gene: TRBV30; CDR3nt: TGTGCCTGGAGTGTACGCGGCAGGGGCTTGGCGCTAGCCAAAAACATTCAGTACTTC; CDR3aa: CAWSVRGRGLALAKNIQYF
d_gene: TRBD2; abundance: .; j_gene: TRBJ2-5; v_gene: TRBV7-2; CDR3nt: TGTGCCAGCAGCCTAGGGACTAGCGGGAAATTGGGTGGGACCCAGTACTTC; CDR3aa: CASSLGTSGKLGGTQYF
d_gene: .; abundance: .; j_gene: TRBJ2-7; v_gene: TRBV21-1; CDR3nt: TGTGCCAGCAGAACGAACCGGGACAGGGCTGAACAGTACTTC; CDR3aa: CASRTNRDRAEQYF
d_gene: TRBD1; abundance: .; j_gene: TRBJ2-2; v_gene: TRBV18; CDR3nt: TGTGCCAGCTCACCCCGGACAGGGAGCATGAACACCGGGGAGCTGTTTTTT; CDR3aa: CASSPRTGSMNTGELFF
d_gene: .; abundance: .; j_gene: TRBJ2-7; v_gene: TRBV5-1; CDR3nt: TGCGCCAGCAGCTCAAACAGGGAAGTCATCCACGAGCAGTACTTC; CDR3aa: CASSSNREVIHEQYF
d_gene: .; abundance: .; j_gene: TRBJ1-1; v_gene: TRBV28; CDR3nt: TGTGCCAGCAGTACCTCAGGCCGCGGGAACACTGAAGCTTTCTTT; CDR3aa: CASSTSGRGNTEAFF
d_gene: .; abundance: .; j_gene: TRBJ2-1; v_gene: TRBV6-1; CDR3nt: TGTGCCATCTTAACTAGTCCCTTTTACAATGAGCAGTTCTTC; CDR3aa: CAILTSPFYNEQFF
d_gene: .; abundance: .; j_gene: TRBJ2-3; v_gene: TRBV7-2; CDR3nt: TGTGCCAGCAGCTTATTAGGGCTAGCCGGCGATACGCAGTATTTT; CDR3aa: CASSLLGLAGDTQYF
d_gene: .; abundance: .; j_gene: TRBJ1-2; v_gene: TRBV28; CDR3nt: TGTGCCAGCAGTTCCCATAGGGGATATCCTTATGGCTACACCTTC; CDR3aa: CASSSHRGYPYGYTF
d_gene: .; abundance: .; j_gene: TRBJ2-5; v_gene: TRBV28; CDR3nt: TGTGCCAGCAGTTGGAACCCCGGGTCCCCAGAGACCCAGTACTTC; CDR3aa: CASSWNPGSPETQYF
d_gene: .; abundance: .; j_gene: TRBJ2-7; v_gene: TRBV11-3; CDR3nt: TGTGCCAGCAGCCGCGACCCGAACGTGCAGTACTTC; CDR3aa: CASSRDPNVQYF
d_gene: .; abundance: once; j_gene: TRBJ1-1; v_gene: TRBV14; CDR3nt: TGTGCCAGCAGCCAGTTTCGGGGCCCGGTGCGGGCTTTCTTT; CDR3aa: CASSQFRGPVRAFF
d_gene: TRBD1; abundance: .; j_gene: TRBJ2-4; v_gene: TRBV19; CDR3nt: TGTGCCAGTAGTACTCTCACCACAGGGGAAGGCCGGAACATTCAGTACTTC; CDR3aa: CASSTLTTGEGRNIQYF
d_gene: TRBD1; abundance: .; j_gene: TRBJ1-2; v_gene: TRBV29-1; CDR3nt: TGCAGCGCCATACGGGGCCAGGGGGCCTTTGGCTACACCTTC; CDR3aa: CSAIRGQGAFGYTF